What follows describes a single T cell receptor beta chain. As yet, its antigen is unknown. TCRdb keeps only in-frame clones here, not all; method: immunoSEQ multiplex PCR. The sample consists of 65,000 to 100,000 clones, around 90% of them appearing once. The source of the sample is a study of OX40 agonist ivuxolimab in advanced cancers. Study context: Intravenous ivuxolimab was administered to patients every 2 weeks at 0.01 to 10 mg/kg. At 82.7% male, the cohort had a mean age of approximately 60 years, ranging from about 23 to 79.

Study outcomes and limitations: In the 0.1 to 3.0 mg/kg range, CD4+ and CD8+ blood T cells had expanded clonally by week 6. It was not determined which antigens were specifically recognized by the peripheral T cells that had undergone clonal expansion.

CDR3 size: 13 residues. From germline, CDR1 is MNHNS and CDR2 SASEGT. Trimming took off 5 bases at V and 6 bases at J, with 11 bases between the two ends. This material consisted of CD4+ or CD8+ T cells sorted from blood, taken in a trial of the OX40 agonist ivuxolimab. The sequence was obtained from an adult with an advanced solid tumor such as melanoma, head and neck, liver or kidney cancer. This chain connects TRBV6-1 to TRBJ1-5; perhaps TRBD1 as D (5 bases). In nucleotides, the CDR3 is TGTGCCAGCAGTCGAAGGGGAGGTCAGCCCCAGCATTTT. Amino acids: CASSRRGGQPQHF.